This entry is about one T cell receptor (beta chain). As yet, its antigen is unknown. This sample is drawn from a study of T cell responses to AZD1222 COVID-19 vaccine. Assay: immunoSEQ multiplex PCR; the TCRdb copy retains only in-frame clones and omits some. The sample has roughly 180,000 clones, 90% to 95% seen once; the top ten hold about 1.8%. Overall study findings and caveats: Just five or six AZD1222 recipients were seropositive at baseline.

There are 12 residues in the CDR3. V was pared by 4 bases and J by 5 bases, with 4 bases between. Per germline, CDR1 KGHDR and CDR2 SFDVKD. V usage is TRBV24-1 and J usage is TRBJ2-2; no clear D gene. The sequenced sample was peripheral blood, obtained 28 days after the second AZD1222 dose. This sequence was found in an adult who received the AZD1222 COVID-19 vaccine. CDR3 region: CATSESTGELFF. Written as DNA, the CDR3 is TGTGCCACCAGTGAATCTACCGGGGAGCTGTTTTTT.